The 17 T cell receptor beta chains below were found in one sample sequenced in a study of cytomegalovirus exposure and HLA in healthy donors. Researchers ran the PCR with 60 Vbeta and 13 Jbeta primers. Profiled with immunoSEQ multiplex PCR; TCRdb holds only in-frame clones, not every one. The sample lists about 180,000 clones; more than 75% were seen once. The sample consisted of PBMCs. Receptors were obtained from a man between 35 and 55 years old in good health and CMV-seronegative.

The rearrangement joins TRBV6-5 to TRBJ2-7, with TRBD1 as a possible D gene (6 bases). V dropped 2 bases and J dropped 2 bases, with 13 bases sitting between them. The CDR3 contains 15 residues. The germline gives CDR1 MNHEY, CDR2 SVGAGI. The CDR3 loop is CASSYAGTHTYEQYF. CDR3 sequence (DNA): TGTGCCAGCAGTTACGCCGGGACACACACCTACGAGCAGTACTTC.

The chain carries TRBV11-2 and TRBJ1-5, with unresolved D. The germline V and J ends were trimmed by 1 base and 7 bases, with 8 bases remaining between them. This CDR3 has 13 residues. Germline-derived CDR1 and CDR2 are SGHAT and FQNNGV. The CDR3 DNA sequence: TGTGCCAGCAGCTTAGGACTAGACCAGCCCCAGCATTTT. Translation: CASSLGLDQPQHF.

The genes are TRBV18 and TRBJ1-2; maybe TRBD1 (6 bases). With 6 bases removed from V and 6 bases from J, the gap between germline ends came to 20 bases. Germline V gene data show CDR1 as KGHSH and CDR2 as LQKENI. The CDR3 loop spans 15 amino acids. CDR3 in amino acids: CASSPGPGGGDGYTF. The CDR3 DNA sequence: TGTGCCAGCTCCCCAGGGCCCGGCGGGGGCGATGGCTACACCTTC.

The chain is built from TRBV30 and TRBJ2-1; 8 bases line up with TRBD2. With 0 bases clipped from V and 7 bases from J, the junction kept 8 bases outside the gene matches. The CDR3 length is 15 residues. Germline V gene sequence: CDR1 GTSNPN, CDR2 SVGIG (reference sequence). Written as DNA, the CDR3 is TGTGCCTGGAGTGTACTTCGGGGGGGCCGGAATGAGCAGTTCTTC. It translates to CAWSVLRGGRNEQFF.

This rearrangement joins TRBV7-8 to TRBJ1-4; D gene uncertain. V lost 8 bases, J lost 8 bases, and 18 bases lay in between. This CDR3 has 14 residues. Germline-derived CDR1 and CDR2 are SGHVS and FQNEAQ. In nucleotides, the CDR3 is TGTGCCAGCGAAATCGGGGAACGTACAGAAAAACTGTTTTTT. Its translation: CASEIGERTEKLFF.

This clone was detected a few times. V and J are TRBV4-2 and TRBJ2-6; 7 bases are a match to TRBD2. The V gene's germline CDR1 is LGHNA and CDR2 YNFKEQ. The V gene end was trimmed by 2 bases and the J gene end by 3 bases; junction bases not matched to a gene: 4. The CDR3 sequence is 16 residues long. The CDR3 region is CASSQREGSGANVLTF. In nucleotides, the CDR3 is TGTGCCAGCAGCCAAAGGGAGGGAAGTGGGGCCAACGTCCTGACTTTC.

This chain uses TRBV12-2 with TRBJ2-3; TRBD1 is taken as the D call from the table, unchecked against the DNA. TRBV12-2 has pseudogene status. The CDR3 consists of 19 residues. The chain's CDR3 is CASRLSQDRTPPSTDTQYF. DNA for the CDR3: TGTGCAAGTCGCTTATCCCAGGACAGGACACCGCCGAGCACAGATACGCAGTATTTT.

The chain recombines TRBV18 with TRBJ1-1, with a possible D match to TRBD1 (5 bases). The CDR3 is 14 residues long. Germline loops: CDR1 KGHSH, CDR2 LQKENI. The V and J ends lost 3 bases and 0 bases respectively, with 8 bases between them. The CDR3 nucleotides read TGTGCCAGCTCACCGGAGACAGTGAACACTGAAGCTTTCTTT. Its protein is CASSPETVNTEAFF.

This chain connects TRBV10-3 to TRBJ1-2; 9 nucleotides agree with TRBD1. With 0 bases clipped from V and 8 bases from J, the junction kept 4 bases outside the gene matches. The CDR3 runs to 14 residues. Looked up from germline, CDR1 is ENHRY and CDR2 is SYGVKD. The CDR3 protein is CAISESGQGHGYTF. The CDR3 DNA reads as TGTGCCATCAGTGAGTCGGGACAGGGTCACGGCTACACCTTC.

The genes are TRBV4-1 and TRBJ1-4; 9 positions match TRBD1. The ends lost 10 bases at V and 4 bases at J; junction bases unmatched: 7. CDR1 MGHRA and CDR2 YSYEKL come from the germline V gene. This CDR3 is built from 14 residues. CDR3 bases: TGCGCCAACGCACAGGGGGCTGGTAATGAAAAACTGTTTTTT. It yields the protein CANAQGAGNEKLFF.

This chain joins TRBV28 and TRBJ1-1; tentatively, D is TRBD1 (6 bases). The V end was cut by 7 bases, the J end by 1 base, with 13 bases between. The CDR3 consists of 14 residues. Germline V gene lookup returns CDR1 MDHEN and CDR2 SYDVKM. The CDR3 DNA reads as TGTGCCAGCAACCCCGGGACAAAGAACACTGAAGCTTTCTTT. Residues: CASNPGTKNTEAFF. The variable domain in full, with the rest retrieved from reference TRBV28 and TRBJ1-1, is DVKVTQSSRYLVKRTGEKVFLECVQDMDHENMFWYRQDPGLGLRLIYFSYDVKMKEKGDIPEGYSVSREKKERFSLILESASTNQTSMYLCASNPGTKNTEAFFGQGTRLTVV.

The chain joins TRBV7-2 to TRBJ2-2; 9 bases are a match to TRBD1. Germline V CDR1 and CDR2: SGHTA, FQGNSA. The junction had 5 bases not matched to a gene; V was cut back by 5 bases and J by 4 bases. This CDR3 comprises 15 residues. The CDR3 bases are TGTGCCAGCAGCACGGGACAGGGAAGCACCGGGGAGCTGTTTTTT. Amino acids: CASSTGQGSTGELFF. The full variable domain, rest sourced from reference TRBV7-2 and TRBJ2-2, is GAGVSQSPSNKVTEKGKDVELRCDPISGHTALYWYRQSLGQGLEFLIYFQGNSAPDKSGLPSDRFSAERTGGSVSTLTIQRTQQEDSAVYLCASSTGQGSTGELFFGEGSRLTVL.

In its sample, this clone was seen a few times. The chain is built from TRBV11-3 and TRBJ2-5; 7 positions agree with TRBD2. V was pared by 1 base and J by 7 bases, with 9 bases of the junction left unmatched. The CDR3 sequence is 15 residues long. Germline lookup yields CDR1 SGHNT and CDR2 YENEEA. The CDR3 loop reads CASSLGSGTGMTQYF. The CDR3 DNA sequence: TGTGCCAGCAGCTTAGGGAGCGGGACCGGTATGACCCAGTACTTC.

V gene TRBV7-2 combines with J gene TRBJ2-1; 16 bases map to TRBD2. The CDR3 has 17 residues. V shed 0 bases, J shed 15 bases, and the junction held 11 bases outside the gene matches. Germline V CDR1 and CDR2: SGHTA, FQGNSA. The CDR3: CASSLASSGTSGGGWFF. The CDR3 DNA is TGTGCCAGCAGCTTAGCATCATCCGGGACTAGCGGGGGGGGGTGGTTCTTC.

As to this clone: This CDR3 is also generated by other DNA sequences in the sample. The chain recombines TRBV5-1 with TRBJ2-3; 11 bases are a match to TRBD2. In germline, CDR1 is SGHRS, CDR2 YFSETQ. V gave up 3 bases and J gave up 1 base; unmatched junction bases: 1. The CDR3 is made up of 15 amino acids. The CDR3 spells CASSSTSGGTDTQYF. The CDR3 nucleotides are TGCGCCAGCAGCTCGACTAGCGGGGGCACAGATACGCAGTATTTT.

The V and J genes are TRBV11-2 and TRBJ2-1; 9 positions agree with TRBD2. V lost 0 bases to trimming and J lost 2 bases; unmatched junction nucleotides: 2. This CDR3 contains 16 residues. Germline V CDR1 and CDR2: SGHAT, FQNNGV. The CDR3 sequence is CASSLEPSGAYNEQFF. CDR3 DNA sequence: TGTGCCAGCAGCTTAGAACCTAGCGGGGCCTACAATGAGCAGTTCTTC.

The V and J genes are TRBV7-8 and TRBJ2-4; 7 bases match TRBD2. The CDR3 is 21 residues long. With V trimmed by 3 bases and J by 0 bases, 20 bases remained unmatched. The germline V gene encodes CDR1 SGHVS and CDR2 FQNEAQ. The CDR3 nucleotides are TGTGCCAGCAGCTTGGCCAAAGGGAGGGACTACGATAGGCCAGCCAAAAACATTCAGTACTTC. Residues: CASSLAKGRDYDRPAKNIQYF.